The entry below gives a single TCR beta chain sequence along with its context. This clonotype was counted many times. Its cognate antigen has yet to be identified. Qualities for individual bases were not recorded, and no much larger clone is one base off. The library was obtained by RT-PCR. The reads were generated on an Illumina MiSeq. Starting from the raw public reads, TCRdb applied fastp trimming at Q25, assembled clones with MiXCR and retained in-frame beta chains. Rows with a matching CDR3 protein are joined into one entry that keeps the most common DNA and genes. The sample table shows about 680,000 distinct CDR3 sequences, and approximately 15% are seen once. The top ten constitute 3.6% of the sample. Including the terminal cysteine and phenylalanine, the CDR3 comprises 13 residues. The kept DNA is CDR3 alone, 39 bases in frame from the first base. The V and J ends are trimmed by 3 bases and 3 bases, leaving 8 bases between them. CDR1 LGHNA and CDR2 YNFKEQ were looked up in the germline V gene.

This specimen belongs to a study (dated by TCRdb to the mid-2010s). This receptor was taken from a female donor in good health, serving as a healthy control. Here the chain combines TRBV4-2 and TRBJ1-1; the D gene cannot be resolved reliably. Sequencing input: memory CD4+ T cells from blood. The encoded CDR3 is CASSQSGDTEAFF. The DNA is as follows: TGTGCCAGCAGCCAGAGTGGGGACACTGAAGCTTTCTTT.